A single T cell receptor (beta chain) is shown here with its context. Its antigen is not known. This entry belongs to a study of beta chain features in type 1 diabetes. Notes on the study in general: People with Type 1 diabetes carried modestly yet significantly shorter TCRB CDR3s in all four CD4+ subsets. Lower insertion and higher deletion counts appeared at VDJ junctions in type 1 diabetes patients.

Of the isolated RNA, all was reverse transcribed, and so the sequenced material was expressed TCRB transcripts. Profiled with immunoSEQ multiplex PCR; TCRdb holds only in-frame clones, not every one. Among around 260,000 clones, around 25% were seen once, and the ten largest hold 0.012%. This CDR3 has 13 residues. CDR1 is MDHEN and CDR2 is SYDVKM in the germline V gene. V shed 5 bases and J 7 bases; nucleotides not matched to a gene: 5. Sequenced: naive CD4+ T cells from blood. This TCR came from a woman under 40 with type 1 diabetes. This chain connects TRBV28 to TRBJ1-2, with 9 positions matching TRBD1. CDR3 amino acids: CASSIQGAAGYTF. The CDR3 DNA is TGTGCCAGCAGTATACAGGGGGCGGCTGGCTACACCTTC.